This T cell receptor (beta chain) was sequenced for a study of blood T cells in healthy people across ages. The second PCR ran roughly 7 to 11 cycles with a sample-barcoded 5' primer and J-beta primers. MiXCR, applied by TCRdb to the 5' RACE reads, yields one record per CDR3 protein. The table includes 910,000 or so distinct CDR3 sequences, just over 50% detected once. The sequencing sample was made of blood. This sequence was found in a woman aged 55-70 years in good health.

CDR3 residues: CSATPGTSSTDTQYF. The CDR3 DNA reads TGCAGTGCCACGCCAGGGACTAGCAGCACAGATACGCAGTATTTT. V usage is TRBV20-1 and J usage is TRBJ2-3; 9 bases are a match to TRBD2. The CDR3 consists of 15 residues. After removal of 6 bases from V and 0 bases from J, the junction contained 7 bases not matched to a gene. Germline loops: CDR1 DFQATT, CDR2 SNEGSKA (reference sequence).